The rows below give T cell receptor beta chains drawn from one sample of a study of T cell responses to AZD1222 COVID-19 vaccine. TCRdb keeps only in-frame clones here, not all; method: immunoSEQ multiplex PCR. Here the sample spans approximately 180,000 clones, around nine tenths being singletons. The sequencing here drew on peripheral blood, taken 28 days after the second dose of the MenACWY control vaccine. The receptors here all came from an adult who received the MenACWY meningococcal vaccine as a control. CDR3s leave out the opening cysteine and the closing phenylalanine or tryptophan. Fields, in order: V gene, CDR3 protein.

>TRBV6-2/TRBV6-3
ASSSSGNFYEQY
>TRBV11-2
ASSLVGGPNEQY
>TRBV7-2
ASSRTGISEAF
>TRBV29-1
SVLSLLGGGETQY
>TRBV6-2/TRBV6-3
ASSYQTFLGQGATSQH
>TRBV27
ASRITGAPLMNTEAF
>TRBV10-3
AISESSGSGEKLF
>TRBV2
ASRLGLNQPQH
>TRBV3-1/TRBV3-2
ASSQDTPRLAGVYEQY
>TRBV7-3
ASSLNRLAGIDTGELF
>TRBV11-2
ASSLMGTLGSPLH
>TRBV30
AWSKGSANEKLF
>TRBV5-6
ASSRWTGRSLH
>TRBV5-1
ASRPPGVLDGYT
>TRBV6-5
ASKTGDLFGKLF
>TRBV19
ASSTGRGNEKLF
>TRBV24-1
ATSAQGAANTEAF
>TRBV28
ASSRRFHYEQY
>TRBV27
ASSLRLAEVGNEQF
>TRBV7-2
ASSLVSRGGVETQY
>TRBV5-1
ASSLRTGSDQETQY
>TRBV30
AWGLGPDTQY
>TRBV7-2
ASRINYDGELF
>TRBV9
ASSVDPGASTDTQY
>TRBV28
ASSPGANYGYT
>TRBV30
AWTGGSNTEAF
>TRBV6-5
ASRSDSSGNTIY
>TRBV10-2
ASTSGQGGNTIY
>TRBV7-3
ASSLTDNTEAF
>TRBV3-1/TRBV3-2
ASSLWAGVTYNEQF
>TRBV11-2
ASSPGTSGRGETQY
>TRBV5-1
ASSLASPGRLFNYEQY
>TRBV12-2
ASRPRRQDYANYGYT
>TRBV29-1
SVLDGLEQY
>TRBV10-3
AIRDDRVGRNEQF
>TRBV19
ASSIGSALGYT
>TRBV27
AHPKTGVWSGNTIY
>TRBV19
ASSMWGERYGYT
>TRBV11-3
ASSLRDHGYT
>TRBV3-1/TRBV3-2
ASSQTGVGEQY
>TRBV27
ASSLRTSGRTSTDTQY